These 9 T cell receptor beta chains share one sample of origin, sequenced in a study of shared clonotypes between healthy human individuals. Positively selected for CCR7, the CD45RO-negative cells used as naive CD8 cells excluded terminally differentiated effector memory CD45RA+ cells. Produced via immunoSEQ multiplex PCR; TCRdb's table is partial and in-frame only. The sample contains 1.5 million to 2.5 million clones, about 95% of which appear only once. Sequenced input: naive CD8+ T cells sorted from blood. The receptors stem from a man aged 18 to 29 in good health.

On this clone itself: The sample contains more than one DNA sequence encoding this CDR3. The chain employs TRBV28 and TRBJ2-2; D possibly uses TRBD1 or TRBD2 (5 bases each). The CDR3 totals 13 residues. The ends were cut back, 6 bases at V and 8 bases at J, with 13 bases in the middle. CDR1 is MDHEN and CDR2 is SYDVKM in the germline V gene. The CDR3 DNA sequence: TGTGCCAGCAGCCTAACGGGGACGGGGGAGCTGTTTTTT. This sequence encodes CASSLTGTGELFF.

The chain recombines TRBV28 with TRBJ2-7, with unresolved D. The V and J ends lost 6 bases and 0 bases respectively, with 12 bases between them. The CDR3 runs 14 residues. The germline CDR1 and CDR2 sequences are MDHEN and SYDVKM. The CDR3 is CASSSPESSYEQYF. In DNA form, the CDR3 reads TGTGCCAGCAGCTCTCCAGAGAGCTCCTACGAGCAGTACTTC.

This chain joins TRBV28 and TRBJ2-7; 8 nucleotides align to TRBD1. V trimming: 5 bases; J trimming: 2 bases; junction bases outside the gene matches: 11. CDR3 length: 16 residues. Looked up from germline, CDR1 is MDHEN and CDR2 is SYDVKM. The CDR3 nucleotides read TGTGCCAGCAGTGCCGGACAGGGTACCCAAGCCTACGAGCAGTACTTC. Translated, it gives CASSAGQGTQAYEQYF.

This chain connects TRBV5-6 to TRBJ2-7; the match to TRBD1 covers 8 bases. Germline CDR1 reads SGHDT; CDR2 reads YYEEEE. CDR3 length equals 13 residues. With V trimmed by 8 bases and J by 5 bases, 9 bases remained unmatched. In nucleotides, the CDR3 is TGTGCCAGTGCAGGGGGCGCGGGCCACGAGCAGTACTTC. This sequence encodes CASAGGAGHEQYF.

This chain uses TRBV2 with TRBJ2-7; TRBD1 or TRBD2 may be the D gene (5 bases each). This CDR3 is 13 amino acids long. Trimming took 6 bases from V and 9 from J, leaving 18 bases between them. The germline V gene has CDR1 SNHLY and CDR2 FYNNEI. CDR3 sequence (DNA): TGTGCCAGCAGGCCCACTGGGACCCTCGGGCAGTACTTC. Residues: CASRPTGTLGQYF.

The chain couples TRBV11-2 to TRBJ2-7; either TRBD1 or TRBD2 may supply D (5 bases each). Trimming removed 3 bases from V and 2 bases from J, with 14 bases in between. Looked up from germline, CDR1 is SGHAT and CDR2 is FQNNGV. The CDR3 length is 15 residues. The DNA for the CDR3 is TGTGCCAGCAGCTTGGGGGTGGGAGCGACCTACGAGCAGTACTTC. It translates to CASSLGVGATYEQYF.

The chain carries TRBV7-3 and TRBJ2-1, with 7 bases matching TRBD2. The CDR3 runs 15 residues. Per the germline V gene, CDR1 is SGHTA and CDR2 is FQGTGA. The junction had 4 bases not matched to a gene; V was cut back by 2 bases and J by 3 bases. This CDR3 reads CASSLGVAGYNEQFF. The CDR3 DNA follows: TGTGCCAGCAGCTTAGGGGTAGCGGGCTACAATGAGCAGTTCTTC.

The chain has TRBV9 and TRBJ2-1, with 10 bases aligning to TRBD2. The CDR3 has 14 residues. J lost 7 bases, V lost 2 bases, and 3 bases had no gene match. Germline values: CDR1 SGDLS, CDR2 YYNGEE. CDR3 DNA sequence: TGTGCCAGCAGCGTTACTAGCGGGATTAATGAGCAGTTCTTC. Protein: CASSVTSGINEQFF. Together with reference TRBV9 and TRBJ2-1, the CDR3 gives the full variable domain: DSGVTQTPKHLITATGQRVTLRCSPRSGDLSVYWYQQSLDQGLQFLIQYYNGEERAKGNILERFSAQQFPDLHSELNLSSLELGDSALYFCASSVTSGINEQFFGPGTRLTVL.

The rearrangement links TRBV27 to TRBJ2-7, with a possible D match to TRBD1 (6 bases). V was clipped by 6 bases and J by 2 bases, with 17 bases between them. Per germline, CDR1 MNHEY and CDR2 SMNVEV (reference sequence). The CDR3 totals 15 residues. The CDR3 sequence: CASSLLRTAPYEQYF. The DNA for the CDR3 is TGTGCCAGCAGCTTACTACGGACAGCCCCCTACGAGCAGTACTTC.